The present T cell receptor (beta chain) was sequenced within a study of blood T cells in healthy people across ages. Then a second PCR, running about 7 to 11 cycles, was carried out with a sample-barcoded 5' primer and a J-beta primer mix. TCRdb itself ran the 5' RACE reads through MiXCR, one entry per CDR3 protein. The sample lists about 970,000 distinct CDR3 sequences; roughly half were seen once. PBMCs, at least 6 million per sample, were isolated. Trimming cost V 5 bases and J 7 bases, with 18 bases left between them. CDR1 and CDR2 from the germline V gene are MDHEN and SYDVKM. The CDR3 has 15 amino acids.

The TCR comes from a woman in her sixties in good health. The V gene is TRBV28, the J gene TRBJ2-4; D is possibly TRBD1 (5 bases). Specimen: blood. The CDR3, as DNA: TGTGCCAGCAGTACCAGGGTATCCGGATGGAACATTCAGTACTTC. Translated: CASSTRVSGWNIQYF.